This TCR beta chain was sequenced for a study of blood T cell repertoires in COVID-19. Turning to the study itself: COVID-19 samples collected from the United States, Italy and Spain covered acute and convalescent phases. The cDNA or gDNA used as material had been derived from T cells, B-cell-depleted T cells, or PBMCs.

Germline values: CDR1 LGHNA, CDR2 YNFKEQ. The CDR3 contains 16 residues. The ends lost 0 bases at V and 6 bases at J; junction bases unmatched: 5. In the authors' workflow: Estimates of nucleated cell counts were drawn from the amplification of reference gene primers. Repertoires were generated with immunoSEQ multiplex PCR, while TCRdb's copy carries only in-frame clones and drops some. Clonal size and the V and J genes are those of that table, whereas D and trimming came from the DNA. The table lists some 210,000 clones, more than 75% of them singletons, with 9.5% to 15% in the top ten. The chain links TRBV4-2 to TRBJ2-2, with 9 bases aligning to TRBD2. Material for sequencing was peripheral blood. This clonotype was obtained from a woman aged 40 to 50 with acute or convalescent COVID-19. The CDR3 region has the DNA TGTGCCAGCAGCCAAGAACCGGGACTAGCTGCCGGGGAGCTGTTTTTT. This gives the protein CASSQEPGLAAGELFF.